This entry is about one T cell receptor (beta chain). Its antigen is not known. The CDR3 extends over 15 amino acids. V lost 3 bases, J lost 4 bases, and 9 bases stayed unmatched. Germline CDR1 and CDR2: SGHRS and YFSETQ. The data stem from a study of blood T cells in healthy people across ages. The use of a sample-barcoded 5' primer and a J-beta primer mix characterized a second PCR of about 7 to 12 cycles. TCRdb used MiXCR to reprocess the 5' RACE reads, holding one entry per CDR3 protein. The data hold 1.4 million or so distinct CDR3 sequences, with approximately 43% observed a single time. General study results and limits: No one knew whether donors had CMV, which possibly confounded expanded clonotype changes. Older age went with lower TCR beta diversity per million T cells, in a roughly linear way.

Source material: blood. The clonotype was recovered from a woman aged 18-29 years in good health. The chain uses TRBV5-1 and TRBJ1-1; 7 positions match TRBD1. The CDR3 DNA sequence: TGCGCCAGCAGCTCTATGGGACAGCCGACCACTGAAGCTTTCTTT. It specifies CASSSMGQPTTEAFF. The variable domain in full, completed from reference TRBV5-1 and TRBJ1-1, reads KAGVTQTPRYLIKTRGQQVTLSCSPISGHRSVSWYQQTPGQGLQFLFEYFSETQRNKGNFPGRFSGRQFSNSRSEMNVSTLELGDSALYLCASSSMGQPTTEAFFGQGTRLTVV.